What follows are 32 T cell receptor beta chains derived from one specimen sequenced in a study of blood T cells in healthy people across ages. With a J-beta primer mix and a sample-barcoded 5' primer, a second PCR ran about 7 to 12 cycles. TCRdb itself ran the 5' RACE reads through MiXCR, one entry per CDR3 protein. The sample includes 600,000 to 850,000 distinct CDR3 sequences, roughly 44% of them seen just once. The sequencing sample was made of blood. These receptors were taken from a woman aged 60 to 75 in good health.

The chain has TRBV4-2 and TRBJ1-2; no definite D call. Deletions cut 0 bases from V and 4 bases from J, with 12 bases between. CDR1 is LGHNA, CDR2 YNFKEQ, per germline. The CDR3 has 15 amino acids. The CDR3, as DNA: TGTGCCAGCAGCCAAGACCAGGACGGCACCTATGGCTACACCTTC. Translation gives CASSQDQDGTYGYTF.

This clonotype showed up many times. This chain joins TRBV21-1 and TRBJ2-7; the DNA was not used to check the table's D call, TRBD1. TRBV21-1 is a known pseudogene. The CDR3 length is 12 residues. The CDR3 DNA reads TGTGCCAGCAGCAGTCAGGGGGACGAGCAGTACTTC. Its translation is CASSSQGDEQYF.

V usage is TRBV10-3 and J usage is TRBJ2-2, with 9 bases identical to TRBD1. Germline values: CDR1 ENHRY, CDR2 SYGVKD. There are 16 residues in the CDR3. J was trimmed by 3 bases and V by 6 bases; bases with no gene match: 8. Written as DNA, the CDR3 is TGTGCCATCAGCCTTACAGGGGGCGCAGACACCGGGGAGCTGTTTTTT. This sequence encodes CAISLTGGADTGELFF.

With regard to this clonotype: This sequence may be a read error, since a much larger clone differs from it by one base. V is TRBV20-1 and J is TRBJ2-1; 7 bases align to TRBD2. With 5 bases clipped from V and 7 bases from J, the junction kept 17 bases outside the gene matches. This CDR3 is 16 amino acids long. Germline assignment: CDR1 DFQATT and CDR2 SNEGSKA (reference sequence). The CDR3 nucleotides are TGCAGTGCTGTTACCCTGTCCGTGGGAGGGAGGAATGAGCAGTTCTTC. Translated, it gives CSAVTLSVGGRNEQFF.

This clonotype was counted at least ten times. The rearrangement joins TRBV3-1 to TRBJ1-1; D unresolved. CDR3 length: 13 amino acids. Germline CDR1 LGHDT, CDR2 YNNKEL (reference sequence). V lost 6 bases, J lost 0 bases, and 8 bases lay in between. CDR3 sequence: CASSLKVNTEAFF. DNA for the CDR3: TGTGCCAGCAGTTTAAAGGTGAACACTGAAGCTTTCTTT.

The rearrangement uses TRBV12-3 or TRBV12-4 and TRBJ2-3; D is ambiguous. Between the trimmed V and J ends, which lost 8 bases and 2 bases, there was a span of 8 bases. The CDR3 has 12 residues. The DNA for the CDR3 is TGTGCCAGCGTCTTAAACACAGATACGCAGTATTTT. Its protein product is CASVLNTDTQYF.

This clonotype has just a few counts. The rearrangement uses TRBV12-3 or TRBV12-4 and TRBJ2-1; 11 positions agree with TRBD2. The CDR3 runs 16 residues. Trimming took 6 bases from V and 4 from J; bases not matched to a gene: 8. CDR3 nucleotide sequence: TGTGCCAGCAGAAAGACCGGGACTAGCGGATACAATGAGCAGTTCTTC. Encoded protein: CASRKTGTSGYNEQFF.

This clonotype was seen a few times. The rearrangement uses TRBV5-1 and TRBJ1-5; D perhaps matches TRBD1 (5 bases). Germline V gene sequence: CDR1 SGHRS, CDR2 YFSETQ. The CDR3 runs to 14 residues. V was trimmed by 0 bases and J by 11 bases, leaving 15 bases between them. The DNA for the CDR3 is TGCGCCAGCAGCTTGGACGGGGCGGAATCGGCCCAGCATTTT. Its translation is CASSLDGAESAQHF.

This rearrangement joins TRBV4-1 to TRBJ1-1; tentatively, D is TRBD1 (6 bases). Germline V lookup: CDR1 MGHRA, CDR2 YSYEKL. This CDR3 contains 15 residues. Trimming pared 3 bases from V and 8 bases from J, leaving 19 bases between. In nucleotides, the CDR3 is TGCGCCAGCAGCCAGGAGCCACAGGGAGATCGGGAAGCTTTCTTT. It yields the protein CASSQEPQGDREAFF.

Here the CDR3 reads CSVGASGVSYEQYF. CDR3 sequence (DNA): TGCAGCGTTGGGGCTAGCGGGGTCTCCTACGAGCAGTACTTC. This chain joins TRBV29-1 and TRBJ2-7, with TRBD2 matching 9 bases. This CDR3 region has 14 residues. Trimming at V came to 4 bases and at J to 0 bases, leaving 4 bases not matched to a gene. From germline, CDR1 is SQVTM and CDR2 ANQGSEA.

This clonotype was found a few times. V and J are TRBV29-1 and TRBJ2-7; 13 nucleotides agree with TRBD2. From germline, CDR1 is SQVTM and CDR2 ANQGSEA. The CDR3 sequence is 13 residues long. V lost 4 bases to trimming and J lost 7 bases; unmatched junction nucleotides: 4. The CDR3 DNA reads TGCAGCGTTGCCGGGACTAGCGGGATAGAGCAGTACTTC. It codes for CSVAGTSGIEQYF.

The chain has TRBV28 and TRBJ2-1; D possibly uses TRBD1 or TRBD2 (5 bases each). This CDR3 is 15 amino acids long. V was cut by 5 bases and J by 5 bases, with 16 bases left in between. CDR1 and CDR2 from the germline V gene are MDHEN and SYDVKM. The CDR3 DNA reads TGTGCCAGCAGTCCACTAGTTGGGGGAGACAATGAGCAGTTCTTC. Translation gives CASSPLVGGDNEQFF.

The rearrangement uses TRBV5-1 and TRBJ2-1, with 7 positions matching TRBD2. J was trimmed by 6 bases and V by 0 bases; bases with no gene match: 9. This CDR3 spans 16 amino acids. Germline CDR1 SGHRS, CDR2 YFSETQ. CDR3 sequence: CASSLAETSNSNEQFF. CDR3 DNA: TGCGCCAGCAGCTTGGCCGAGACTAGCAACTCCAATGAGCAGTTCTTC. Based on the CDR3 plus reference TRBV5-1 and TRBJ2-1, the full variable domain is KAGVTQTPRYLIKTRGQQVTLSCSPISGHRSVSWYQQTPGQGLQFLFEYFSETQRNKGNFPGRFSGRQFSNSRSEMNVSTLELGDSALYLCASSLAETSNSNEQFFGPGTRLTVL.

The gene calls are TRBV29-1 and TRBJ2-1; 7 nucleotides align to TRBD2. The trim removed 2 bases at V and 3 bases at J, leaving 7 bases unmatched. Germline CDR1 and CDR2: SQVTM and ANQGSEA. CDR3 length equals 15 residues. The CDR3 sequence is CSVESASGSYNEQFF. In DNA form, the CDR3 reads TGCAGCGTTGAATCGGCTAGCGGTAGCTACAATGAGCAGTTCTTC.

This rearrangement joins TRBV20-1 to TRBJ2-1; no clear D. Germline V gives CDR1 DFQATT, CDR2 SNEGSKA (reference sequence). V was clipped by 1 base and J by 5 bases, with 6 bases between them. The CDR3 loop spans 12 amino acids. Here the CDR3 DNA reads TGCAGTGCTAGAGTTGTAAACAATGAGCAGTTCTTC. This codes for CSARVVNNEQFF.

This chain uses TRBV20-1 with TRBJ1-2; D not certain. The length of the CDR3 is 12 residues. V lost 0 bases and J lost 5, with 7 bases in between. Germline V gives CDR1 DFQATT, CDR2 SNEGSKA (reference sequence). CDR3 sequence: CSARDGLYGYTF. In DNA form, the CDR3 reads TGCAGTGCTAGAGACGGACTTTATGGCTACACCTTC.

The chain recombines TRBV5-6 with TRBJ2-7; the D gene could be TRBD1 or TRBD2 (5 bases each). V gave up 1 base and J gave up 4 bases, with 12 bases separating them. In germline, CDR1 is SGHDT, CDR2 YYEEEE. The CDR3 consists of 14 residues. The CDR3 DNA sequence: TGTGCCAGCAGCTTGCCGGGGCTGGAATACGAGCAGTACTTC. Protein product: CASSLPGLEYEQYF.

There are many counts of this clonotype. The genes are TRBV4-1 and TRBJ2-7; 9 nucleotides align to TRBD1. This CDR3 contains 16 residues. The ends lost 6 bases at V and 5 bases at J; junction bases unmatched: 14. Per the germline V gene, CDR1 is MGHRA and CDR2 is YSYEKL. CDR3 nucleotides: TGCGCCAGCAGTACCGGACAGGGGAGGGATTCGGACGAGCAGTACTTC. Translation: CASSTGQGRDSDEQYF.

Only a few counts were recorded for this clonotype. The chain links TRBV12-3 or TRBV12-4 to TRBJ2-6; weak D call: TRBD2 (6 bases). Trimming pared 3 bases from V and 1 base from J, leaving 10 bases between. There are 16 residues in the CDR3. The CDR3 DNA sequence: TGTGCCAGCAGTTTCTCGGGAGAGTCTGGGGCCAACGTCCTGACTTTC. Its translation is CASSFSGESGANVLTF.

This chain joins TRBV25-1 and TRBJ2-7; D is perhaps TRBD1 (6 bases). The ends were cut back, 4 bases at V and 2 bases at J, with 18 bases in the middle. CDR1 and CDR2 from the germline V gene are MGHDK and SYGVNS. The CDR3 totals 16 residues. The CDR3 coding sequence is TGTGCCAGCAGTGCCCAACCGGGACACGGCGCCTACGAGCAGTACTTC. Translating gives CASSAQPGHGAYEQYF.

The gene calls are TRBV6-5 and TRBJ1-4; TRBD1 agrees at 7 bases. Germline CDR1 is MNHEY and CDR2 is SVGAGI. V lost 3 bases to trimming and J lost 7 bases; unmatched junction nucleotides: 5. This CDR3 has 14 amino acids. In DNA, the CDR3 is TGTGCCAGCAGTTATGGACAGGAAGGTGAAAAACTGTTTTTT. Translation gives CASSYGQEGEKLFF.

A word on this clonotype: It is unclear where the CDR3 begins or ends on the DNA, so no DNA is shown, and the CDR3 is as TCRdb lists it. The chain uses TRBV27 and TRBJ2-7. The CDR3 spans 14 amino acids, including both terminal residues. Germline V gene lookup returns CDR1 MNHEY and CDR2 SMNVEV (reference sequence). The CDR3 region is CASSLSNFGNERYF.

Remarks on this clonotype: Possible read error: a much larger clone is one base away. The chain employs TRBV4-3 and TRBJ2-1; 11 bases are shared with TRBD2. Germline V gives CDR1 LGHNA, CDR2 YSLEER. The CDR3 contains 19 residues. CDR3 bases: TGCGCCAGCGGCCAAGATAGGAGGGGACTAGCGGATAGAGGGCATGAGCAGTTCTTC. It is translated as CASGQDRRGLADRGHEQFF.

The gene calls are TRBV15 and TRBJ2-7; a weak D match, TRBD1 (6 bases). Between the trimmed V and J ends, which lost 3 bases and 2 bases, there was a span of 14 bases. Germline-derived CDR1 and CDR2 are LNHNV and YYDKDF (reference sequence). CDR3 length: 15 residues. DNA of the CDR3: TGTGCCACCAGCAGTTCAGACAGGAGTGCCTACGAGCAGTACTTC. Amino acid sequence: CATSSSDRSAYEQYF.

The CDR3, as DNA: TGTGCCAGCAGCCCCCTGGCAGGCAGGGGGCTAGCAGATACGCAGTATTTT. Its protein is CASSPLAGRGLADTQYF. This chain connects TRBV27 to TRBJ2-3; TRBD1 agrees at 8 bases. The V and J ends lost 6 bases and 4 bases, in that order; junction bases with no gene match: 15. Germline V gene sequence: CDR1 MNHEY, CDR2 SMNVEV (reference sequence). CDR3 size: 17 residues.

This clonotype has a handful of counts. The rearrangement joins TRBV20-1 to TRBJ1-1; D is uncertain. The germline V gene encodes CDR1 DFQATT and CDR2 SNEGSKA (reference sequence). CDR3 length equals 12 residues. The V gene lost 8 bases and the J gene lost 1 base, with 11 bases spanning the gap. The CDR3 sequence: CSLLGSNTEAFF. DNA for the CDR3: TGCAGTCTTTTAGGATCGAACACTGAAGCTTTCTTT.

The chain recombines TRBV10-2 with TRBJ1-2; no clear D. Germline CDR1 and CDR2: WSHSY and SAAADI. Trimming stripped 2 bases from V and 8 bases from J, with 12 bases between. CDR3 length: 13 residues. CDR3 nucleotide sequence: TGCGCCAGCAGTGAGAAAGGGCGTGGGGGCTACACCTTC. This sequence encodes CASSEKGRGGYTF.

The V and J genes are TRBV4-3 and TRBJ2-7; 11 nucleotides line up with TRBD2. The germline CDR1 and CDR2 sequences are LGHNA and YSLEER. There are 18 residues in the CDR3. The V segment lost 2 bases and the J segment 0 bases; nucleotides outside the gene matches: 9. CDR3 nucleotide sequence: TGCGCCAGCAGCCAATCATGGGCTAGCGGGAGGTTCTCCTACGAGCAGTACTTC. Translating it yields CASSQSWASGRFSYEQYF.

This chain uses TRBV13 with TRBJ2-5; 9 bases are shared with TRBD2. Germline CDR1 reads PRHDT; CDR2 reads FYEKMQ (reference sequence). This CDR3 is 14 amino acids long. The V and J ends lost 3 bases and 6 bases, in that order; junction bases with no gene match: 5. Written as DNA, the CDR3 is TGTGCCAGCAGCTTTAGCGGGAGTAGTAAGACCCAGTACTTC. Translated, it gives CASSFSGSSKTQYF. The complete variable domain, with remaining parts taken from reference TRBV13 and TRBJ2-5, reads AAGVIQSPRHLIKEKRETATLKCYPIPRHDTVYWYQQGPGQDPQFLISFYEKMQSDKGSIPDRFSAQQFSDYHSELNMSSLELGDSALYFCASSFSGSSKTQYFGPGTRLLVL.

In this sample, this clonotype turned up many times. The chain employs TRBV7-9 and TRBJ2-7; D is uncertain. V was trimmed by 5 bases and J by 1 base, leaving 6 bases between them. The CDR3 covers 12 residues. Per the germline V gene, CDR1 is SEHNR and CDR2 is FQNEAQ (reference sequence). As DNA, the CDR3 is TGTGCCAGCAGCGCCGGTTCCTACGAGCAGTACTTC. Translation gives CASSAGSYEQYF.

Note on this clonotype: Its ends do not fully match the called genes, so a read error is possible. In DNA form, the CDR3 reads TGTGCCAGCAGCACAGGGAACTACAATGTGCAGTTCTTC. Translation gives CASSTGNYNVQFF. The chain carries TRBV7-7 and TRBJ2-1; D may be TRBD1 (6 bases). This CDR3 comprises 13 residues. Germline V CDR1 and CDR2: SSHAT, FNYEAQ (reference sequence).

J is TRBJ2-2 and V is TRBV29-1; D gene unclear. There are 12 residues in the CDR3. Per germline, CDR1 SQVTM and CDR2 ANQGSEA. Trimming left V 5 bases short and J 8 bases short, with 12 bases between. The CDR3 is CSVPTRTGELFF. As DNA, the CDR3 is TGCAGCGTTCCGACCAGAACAGGGGAGCTGTTTTTT.